This entry features one TCR beta chain sequence. The V gene's germline CDR1 is MNHNY and CDR2 SVGAGI (reference sequence). This CDR3 is built from 12 residues. The junction had 2 bases not matched to a gene; V was cut back by 5 bases and J by 6 bases. The sample is drawn from a study of blood T cell repertoires in COVID-19. Overall study context: From T cells, B-cell-depleted T cells, or PBMCs came the material, which was cDNA or gDNA.

The repertoire was sequenced with immunoSEQ multiplex PCR; TCRdb's copy has only in-frame clones and lacks some. The table includes under 300,000 clones, about four fifths detected once. What was sequenced was peripheral blood. This clonotype was sampled from a woman aged 55-69 years with active or convalescent COVID-19. V and J are TRBV6-6 and TRBJ1-2; 8 positions match TRBD1. CDR3 residues: CASSDRGDGYTF. For the CDR3, the DNA is TGTGCCAGCAGTGACAGGGGAGATGGCTACACCTTC.